This entry features one TCR beta chain sequence. Its antigen remains unknown. This CDR3 spans 14 amino acids. Deletions cut 8 bases from V and 1 base from J, with 11 bases between. Germline V lookup: CDR1 SGHVS, CDR2 FQNEAQ. As to treatment: over 15 received Ad26.COV2.S at low or high dose, single or two shots; roughly 5 received placebo; per-sample allocation not given. On day 63 after the first injection, vaccine and placebo recipients gave samples. Generated by immunoSEQ multiplex PCR, the TCRdb table keeps only in-frame clones and is missing some. In the table there are around 450,000 clones, 89% of which are singletons. The source of the sample is a study of Ad26.COV2.S vaccination and SARS-CoV-2 variants. Whole-study findings and limits: Spike-specific TCR breadth was greater after Ad26.COV2.S than placebo.

The V call is TRBV7-8, the J call TRBJ2-2; TRBD1 is a possible D gene (5 bases). The receptor comes from a person aged 18 to 59 who received the Ad26.COV2.S COVID-19 vaccine or a placebo. This material consisted of peripheral blood, taken in a trial of Ad26.COV2.S vaccine versus placebo. As DNA, the CDR3 is TGTGCCAGCGTGGTAGGGGTGAACACCGGGGAGCTGTTTTTT. This codes for CASVVGVNTGELFF.